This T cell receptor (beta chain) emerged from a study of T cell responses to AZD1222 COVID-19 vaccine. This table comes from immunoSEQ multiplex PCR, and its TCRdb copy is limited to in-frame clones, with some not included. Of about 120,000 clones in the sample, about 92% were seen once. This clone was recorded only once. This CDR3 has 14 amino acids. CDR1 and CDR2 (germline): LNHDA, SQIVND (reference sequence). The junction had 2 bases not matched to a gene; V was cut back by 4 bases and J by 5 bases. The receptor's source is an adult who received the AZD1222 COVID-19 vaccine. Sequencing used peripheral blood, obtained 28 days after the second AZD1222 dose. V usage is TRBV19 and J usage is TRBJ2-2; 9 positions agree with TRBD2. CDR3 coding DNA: TGTGCCAGTAGTAGTCTAGCGGGGACCGGGGAGCTGTTTTTT. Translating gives CASSSLAGTGELFF.